This is a list of T cell receptor beta chains from one sample in a study of T cell responses to AZD1222 COVID-19 vaccine. Produced via immunoSEQ multiplex PCR; TCRdb's table is partial and in-frame only. The table lists roughly 55,000 clones, roughly 85% of them singletons. Here the sequenced sample was peripheral blood, taken on day 0 of AZD1222 vaccination. Receptors were obtained from an adult in good health. Each CDR3 is given with its conserved first and last residue. Fields, in order: clone size, J gene, V gene, D gene, CDR3 protein, CDR3 DNA. The D gene is left open where the match is weak. Only some rows state a clone size, as once, few, many or a class for expanded clones.

once	TRBJ2-5	TRBV5-1	-	CASSPSSGLQETQYF	TGCGCCAGCAGCCCCTCTTCAGGGTTACAAGAGACCCAGTACTTC
-	TRBJ2-1	TRBV5-1	-	CASSLAGVGSYNEQFF	TGCGCCAGCAGCTTGGCCGGGGTTGGGTCCTACAATGAGCAGTTCTTC
-	TRBJ2-3	TRBV6-1	-	CASSDSRGGTDTQYF	TGTGCCAGCAGTGATTCCCGAGGGGGGACAGATACGCAGTATTTT
-	TRBJ2-3	TRBV6-5	-	CASSYSTSPRADTQYF	TGTGCCAGCAGTTACTCGACATCCCCAAGGGCAGATACGCAGTATTTT
-	TRBJ1-2	TRBV6-5	TRBD1	CASTLNGDRVYGYTF	TGTGCCAGCACCCTTAATGGGGACAGGGTCTATGGCTACACCTTC
-	TRBJ2-3	TRBV9	-	CASSQGGGLATDTQYF	TGTGCCAGCAGCCAGGGGGGCGGGCTAGCGACAGATACGCAGTATTTT
-	TRBJ1-4	TRBV27	TRBD1	CASSRYGTGVEKLFF	TGTGCCAGCAGTCGCTACGGGACAGGGGTCGAAAAACTGTTTTTT
-	TRBJ2-7	TRBV7-8	-	CASSLPHSYEQYF	TGTGCCAGCAGCTTACCCCACAGCTACGAGCAGTACTTC
-	TRBJ1-2	TRBV6-6	TRBD1	CASSNDRAANGYTF	TGTGCCAGCAGTAACGACAGGGCGGCGAATGGCTACACCTTC
-	TRBJ1-2	TRBV2	TRBD1	CASSTGTGGYGYTF	TGTGCCAGCAGTACCGGGACAGGGGGCTATGGCTACACCTTC
-	TRBJ2-1	TRBV3-1/TRBV3-2	TRBD1	CASSQGTGSYNEQFF	TGTGCCAGCAGCCAAGGGACAGGGTCCTACAATGAGCAGTTCTTC
-	TRBJ1-2	TRBV30	-	CAWSGLAAGSHGYTF	TGTGCCTGGAGTGGACTTGCAGCAGGGAGCCATGGCTACACCTTC
-	TRBJ2-5	TRBV5-1	-	CASSPGLSETQYF	TGCGCCAGCAGCCCCGGACTCTCAGAGACCCAGTACTTC
-	TRBJ2-1	TRBV3-1/TRBV3-2	TRBD1	CASSQEDRVGIRFF	TGTGCCAGCAGCCAAGAGGACAGGGTAGGGATACGGTTCTTC
-	TRBJ1-6	TRBV28	-	CASSTGSRNSPLHF	TGTGCCAGCAGCACAGGGTCGAGGAATTCACCCCTCCACTTT
-	TRBJ2-3	TRBV4-2	TRBD2	CASSHGGGPTDTQYF	TGTGCCAGCAGCCACGGCGGGGGGCCCACAGATACGCAGTATTTT
-	TRBJ1-3	TRBV5-5	-	CASSLFRGARGNTIYF	TGTGCCAGCAGCTTGTTCCGGGGGGCGCGTGGAAACACCATATATTTT
-	TRBJ2-5	TRBV6-5	-	CASSPGTVETQYF	TGTGCCAGCAGTCCCGGGACGGTCGAGACCCAGTACTTC
few	TRBJ2-2	TRBV9	TRBD2	CASNRLAGADGELFF	TGTGCCAGCAACCGACTAGCGGGGGCGGACGGGGAGCTGTTTTTT
-	TRBJ1-2	TRBV6-5	TRBD1	CASSYGQGGASGYTF	TGTGCCAGCAGTTATGGGCAGGGGGGGGCTTCGGGCTACACCTTC
-	TRBJ1-4	TRBV7-6	-	CASSLFPGEKLFF	TGTGCCAGCAGCTTATTTCCAGGGGAAAAACTGTTTTTT
-	TRBJ1-2	TRBV18	TRBD1	CASSPRGQGGNGYTF	TGTGCCAGCTCACCACGAGGACAGGGAGGGAATGGCTACACCTTC
-	TRBJ2-5	TRBV11-1	TRBD1	CASSTEDRGLETQYF	TGTGCCAGCAGCACCGAGGACAGGGGGCTAGAGACCCAGTACTTC
once	TRBJ1-2	TRBV21-1	-	CASSTPLGREGRIYGYTF	TGTGCCAGCAGCACCCCTCTCGGGAGGGAGGGGAGGATTTATGGCTACACCTTC
-	TRBJ2-5	TRBV30	TRBD2	CAGTGGMGETQYF	TGTGCCGGGACGGGGGGGATGGGAGAGACCCAGTACTTC
-	TRBJ1-5	TRBV27	-	CASSPPGFQPQHF	TGTGCCAGCAGTCCGCCCGGTTTTCAGCCCCAGCATTTT
medium-sized	TRBJ2-5	TRBV19	TRBD2	CASSPTSGGAETQYF	TGTGCCAGTAGTCCGACTAGCGGGGGAGCAGAGACCCAGTACTTC
-	TRBJ1-1	TRBV5-1	-	CASSPRRPEGFDTEAFF	TGCGCCAGCAGCCCACGACGGCCTGAGGGGTTTGACACTGAAGCTTTCTTT
once	TRBJ1-2	TRBV6-5	TRBD1	CASRTGVDGYTF	TGTGCCAGCAGAACAGGGGTGGATGGCTACACCTTC
-	TRBJ1-1	TRBV19	TRBD1	CASIPTGVNTEAFF	TGTGCCAGTATTCCGACAGGGGTGAACACTGAAGCTTTCTTT
-	TRBJ2-7	TRBV3-1/TRBV3-2	-	CASSPREAPYEQYF	TGTGCCAGCAGCCCCCGAGAGGCGCCCTACGAGCAGTACTTC
-	TRBJ1-1	TRBV6-5	-	CASSLWLNTEAFF	TGTGCCAGCAGTCTCTGGTTGAACACTGAAGCTTTCTTT